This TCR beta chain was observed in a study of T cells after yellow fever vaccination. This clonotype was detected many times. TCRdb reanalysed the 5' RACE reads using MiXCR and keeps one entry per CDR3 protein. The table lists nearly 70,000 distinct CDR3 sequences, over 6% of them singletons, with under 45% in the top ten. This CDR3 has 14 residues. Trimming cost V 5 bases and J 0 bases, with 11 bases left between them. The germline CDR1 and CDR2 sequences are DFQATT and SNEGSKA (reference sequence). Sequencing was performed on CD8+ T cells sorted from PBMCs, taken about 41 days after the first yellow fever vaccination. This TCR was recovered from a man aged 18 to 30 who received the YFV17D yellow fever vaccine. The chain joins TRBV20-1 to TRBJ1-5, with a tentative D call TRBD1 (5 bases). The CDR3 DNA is TGCAGTGCTTCGACAGCCTATAGCAATCAGCCCCAGCATTTT. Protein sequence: CSASTAYSNQPQHF.